These 11 T cell receptor beta chains were all obtained from the same sample, sequenced in a study of blood T cell repertoires in COVID-19 (dated by TCRdb to 2020 to 2021). Library generation was performed with the immunoSEQ multiplex PCR assay. TCRdb limited this immuneACCESS table to in-frame rearrangements with V and J called. A share of clones is missing; checked studies link under half to unresolved V genes, and the rest is unexplained. The sample contains more than 150,000 clones, 90% to 95% of them found a single time. The top ten clonotypes cover around 0.5% of the sample. Sequencing used peripheral blood. The source is a man between 50 and 59 years old with acute or convalescent COVID-19.

The chain recombines TRBV5-3 with TRBJ2-1, with 8 bases fitting TRBD1. TRBV5-3 is an open reading frame whose function is uncertain. This CDR3 is 16 amino acids long. Trimming cost V 0 bases and J 1 base; bases outside gene matches: 3. In nucleotides, the CDR3 is TGTGCCAGAAGCTTGGCAGGGGGCCTATCCTACAATGAGCAGTTCTTC. As protein: CARSLAGGLSYNEQFF.

The rearrangement uses TRBV2 and TRBJ1-5; D gene unclear. This CDR3 has 14 amino acids. Germline assignment: CDR1 SNHLY and CDR2 FYNNEI. The V end lost 3 bases, the J end lost 0 bases, and 6 bases lay between the germline ends. In DNA form, the CDR3 reads TGTGCCAGCAGTGACAGTTATAGCAATCAGCCCCAGCATTTT. This gives the protein CASSDSYSNQPQHF.

This chain connects TRBV10-3 to TRBJ1-6; tentatively, D is TRBD1 (6 bases). CDR3 size: 14 residues. The germline V gene encodes CDR1 ENHRY and CDR2 SYGVKD. V was pared by 3 bases and J by 7 bases, with 10 bases between. The chain's CDR3 is CAISDGGLNSPLHF. As DNA, the CDR3 is TGTGCCATCAGTGATGGGGGCTTAAATTCACCCCTCCACTTT.

CDR3 nucleotide sequence: TGTGCCAGCAGCGGATCGGGGGGGACGGATAGCAATCAGCCCCAGCATTTT. This sequence encodes CASSGSGGTDSNQPQHF. V usage is TRBV7-2 and J usage is TRBJ1-5; TRBD1 might be the D (5 bases). CDR1 SGHTA and CDR2 FQGNSA come from the germline V gene. V was clipped by 5 bases and J by 0 bases, with 17 bases between them. CDR3 length: 17 residues.

The rearrangement uses TRBV10-1 and TRBJ2-7, with no clear D. Germline V gene data show CDR1 as WNHNN and CDR2 as SYGVQD (reference sequence). V shed 8 bases and J shed 0 bases, with 8 bases lying between them. This CDR3 has 12 residues. The CDR3 sequence: CASRLSSYEQYF. The CDR3 nucleotides read TGCGCCAGCCGCCTGAGCTCCTACGAGCAGTACTTC.

This clone was counted a single time. The rearrangement uses TRBV19 and TRBJ1-2, with D maybe TRBD1 (5 bases). This CDR3 is 16 amino acids long. V was trimmed by 6 bases and J by 3 bases, leaving 20 bases between them. Germline lookup yields CDR1 LNHDA and CDR2 SQIVND (reference sequence). CDR3 protein: CASSPGPGAGDYGYTF. CDR3 DNA: TGTGCCAGTAGCCCGGGACCCGGGGCGGGAGACTATGGCTACACCTTC.

This clone was seen just once. This chain joins TRBV11-2 and TRBJ2-1; 10 positions match TRBD2. CDR1 is SGHAT and CDR2 is FQNNGV in the germline V gene. V was clipped by 2 bases and J by 6 bases; unmatched bases: 4. The CDR3 totals 15 residues. The CDR3 reads CASSLSLAGANEQFF. DNA of the CDR3: TGTGCCAGCAGCTTAAGCCTAGCGGGAGCCAATGAGCAGTTCTTC.

This clone was picked up a small number of times. The chain recombines TRBV30 with TRBJ1-5, with D unclear. CDR1 is GTSNPN, CDR2 SVGIG, per germline (reference sequence). Trimming shortened V by 0 bases and J by 3 bases, and 12 bases separated the two germline ends. This CDR3 is built from 15 residues. This CDR3 is CAWSVRPGFNQPQHF. Here the CDR3 DNA reads TGTGCCTGGAGTGTACGCCCGGGGTTCAATCAGCCCCAGCATTTT.

This rearrangement joins TRBV19 to TRBJ2-7, with TRBD2 identical over 8 bases. The ends lost 4 bases at V and 7 bases at J; junction bases unmatched: 6. CDR3 length equals 13 residues. Germline V gene sequence: CDR1 LNHDA, CDR2 SQIVND (reference sequence). The CDR3 spells CASSKRGLDEQYF. In DNA, the CDR3 is TGTGCCAGTAGTAAGCGGGGGCTAGATGAGCAGTACTTC.

A single count supports this clone. The chain recombines TRBV6-1 with TRBJ2-7; the D gene is possibly TRBD1 (6 bases). Trimming stripped 1 base from V and 11 bases from J, with 21 bases between. The CDR3 runs to 15 residues. Germline V lookup: CDR1 MNHNS, CDR2 SASEGT. The CDR3 bases are TGTGCCAGCAGTGAAGGGACAGACTACCTACGAGTGGAGTACGTC. Its translation: CASSEGTDYLRVEYV.

This sequence joins TRBV28 and TRBJ2-1; a weak D match, TRBD1 (6 bases). The V gene lost 3 bases and the J gene lost 16 bases, with 22 bases spanning the gap. Germline V gene lookup returns CDR1 MDHEN and CDR2 SYDVKM. The CDR3 is 14 amino acids. CDR3 loop: CASSLTEWTALLFF. The CDR3 DNA is TGTGCCAGCAGTTTGACCGAATGGACAGCCCTTCTCTTCTTC.